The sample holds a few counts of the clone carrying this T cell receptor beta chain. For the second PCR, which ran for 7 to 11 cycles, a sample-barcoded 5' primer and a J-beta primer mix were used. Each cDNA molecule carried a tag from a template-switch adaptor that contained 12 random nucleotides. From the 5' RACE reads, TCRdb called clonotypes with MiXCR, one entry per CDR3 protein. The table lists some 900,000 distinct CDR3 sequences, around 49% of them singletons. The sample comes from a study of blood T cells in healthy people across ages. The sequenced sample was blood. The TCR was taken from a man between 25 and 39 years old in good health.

This CDR3 reads CASSPRPGSYEQYF. The CDR3, as DNA: TGTGCCAGCAGCCCACGACCGGGATCATACGAGCAGTACTTC. The V and J genes are TRBV7-6 and TRBJ2-7; weak D call: TRBD2 (5 bases). Germline V gene sequence: CDR1 SGHVS, CDR2 FNYEAQ. V dropped 5 bases and J dropped 4 bases, with 15 bases sitting between them. The CDR3 contains 14 residues.